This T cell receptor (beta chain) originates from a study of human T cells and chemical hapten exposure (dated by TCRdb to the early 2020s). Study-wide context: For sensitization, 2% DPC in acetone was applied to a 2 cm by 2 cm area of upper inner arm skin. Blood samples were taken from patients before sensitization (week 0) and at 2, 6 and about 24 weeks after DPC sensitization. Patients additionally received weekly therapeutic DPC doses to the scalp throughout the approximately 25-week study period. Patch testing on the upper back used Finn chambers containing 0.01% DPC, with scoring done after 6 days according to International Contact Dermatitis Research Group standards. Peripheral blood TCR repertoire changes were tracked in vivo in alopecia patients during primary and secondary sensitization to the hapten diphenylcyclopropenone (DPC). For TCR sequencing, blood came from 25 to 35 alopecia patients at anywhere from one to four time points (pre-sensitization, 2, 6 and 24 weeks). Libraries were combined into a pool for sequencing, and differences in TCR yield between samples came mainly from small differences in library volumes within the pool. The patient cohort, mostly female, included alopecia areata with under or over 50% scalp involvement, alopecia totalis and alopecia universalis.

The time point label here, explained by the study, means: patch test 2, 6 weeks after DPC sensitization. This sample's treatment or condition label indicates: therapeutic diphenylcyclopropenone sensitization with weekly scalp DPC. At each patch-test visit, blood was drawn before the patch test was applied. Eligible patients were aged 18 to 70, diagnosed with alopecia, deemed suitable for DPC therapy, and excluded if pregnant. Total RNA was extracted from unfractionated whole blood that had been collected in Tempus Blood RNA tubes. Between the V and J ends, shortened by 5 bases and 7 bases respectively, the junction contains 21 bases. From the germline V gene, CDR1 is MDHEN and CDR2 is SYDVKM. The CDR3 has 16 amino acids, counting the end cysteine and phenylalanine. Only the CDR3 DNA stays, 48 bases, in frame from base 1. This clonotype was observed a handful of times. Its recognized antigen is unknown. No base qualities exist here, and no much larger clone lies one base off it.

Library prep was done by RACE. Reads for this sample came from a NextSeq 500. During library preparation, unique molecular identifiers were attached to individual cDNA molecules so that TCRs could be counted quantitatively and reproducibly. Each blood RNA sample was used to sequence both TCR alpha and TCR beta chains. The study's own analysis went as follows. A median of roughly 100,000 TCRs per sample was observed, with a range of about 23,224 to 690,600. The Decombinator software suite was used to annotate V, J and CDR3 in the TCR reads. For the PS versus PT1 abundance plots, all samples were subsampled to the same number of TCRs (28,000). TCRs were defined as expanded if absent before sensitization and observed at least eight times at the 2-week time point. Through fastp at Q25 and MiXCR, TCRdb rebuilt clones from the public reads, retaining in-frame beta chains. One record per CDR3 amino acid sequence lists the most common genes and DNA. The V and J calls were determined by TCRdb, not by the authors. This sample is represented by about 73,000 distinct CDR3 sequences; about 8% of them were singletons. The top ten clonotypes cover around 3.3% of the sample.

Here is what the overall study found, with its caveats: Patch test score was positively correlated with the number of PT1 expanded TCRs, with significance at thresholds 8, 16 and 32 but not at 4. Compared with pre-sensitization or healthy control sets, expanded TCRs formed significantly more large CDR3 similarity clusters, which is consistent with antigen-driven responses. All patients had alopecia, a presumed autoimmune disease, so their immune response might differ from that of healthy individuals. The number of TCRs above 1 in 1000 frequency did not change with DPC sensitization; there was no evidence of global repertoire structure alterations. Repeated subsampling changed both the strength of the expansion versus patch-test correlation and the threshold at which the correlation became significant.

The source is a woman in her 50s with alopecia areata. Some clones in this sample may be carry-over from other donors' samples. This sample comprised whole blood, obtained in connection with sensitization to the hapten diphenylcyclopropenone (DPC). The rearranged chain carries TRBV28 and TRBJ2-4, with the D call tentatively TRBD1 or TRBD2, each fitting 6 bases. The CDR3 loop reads CASSPPGGPGVNIQYF. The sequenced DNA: TGTGCCAGCAGTCCCCCTGGGGGGCCGGGAGTCAACATTCAGTACTTC. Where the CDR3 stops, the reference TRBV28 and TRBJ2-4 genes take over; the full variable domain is DVKVTQSSRYLVKRTGEKVFLECVQDMDHENMFWYRQDPGLGLRLIYFSYDVKMKEKGDIPEGYSVSREKKERFSLILESASTNQTSMYLCASSPPGGPGVNIQYFGAGTRLSVL.